These T cell receptor beta chains were read from a single sample in a study of blood T cell repertoires in COVID-19. The repertoire was sequenced with immunoSEQ multiplex PCR; TCRdb's copy has only in-frame clones and lacks some. The sample lists about 170,000 clones; about four fifths were seen once. The sequenced sample was PBMCs or T cells enriched from blood (not recorded which). These TCRs come from a woman in her forties or fifties in a cohort exposed to, infected with or recovered from COVID-19 (not recorded which). Each CDR3 is given with its conserved first and last residue. D genes are given only for firm matches.

D: .; V: TRBV7-3; CDR3: CASSSILGAEQFF
D: TRBD2; V: TRBV7-8; CDR3: CASSFLAGLVSSTDTQYF
D: .; V: TRBV7-9; CDR3: CASSLEYNYGYTF
D: TRBD2; V: TRBV11-2; CDR3: CASTRGGSGDTQYF
D: .; V: TRBV5-1; CDR3: CASSLGFRLEGGGETQYF
D: TRBD1; V: TRBV29-1; CDR3: CSVESPGQGAWETQYF
D: .; V: TRBV5-1; CDR3: CASSGPLELFF
D: .; V: TRBV27; CDR3: CASSLIGVAVDTQYF
D: TRBD1; V: TRBV28; CDR3: CASSLGQGPYTF
D: .; V: TRBV21-1; CDR3: CASSKLRDTGQGCNQPQHF
D: TRBD1; V: TRBV4-2; CDR3: CASSHGTVYEQYF
D: .; V: TRBV4-2; CDR3: CASSQTGNSGNTIYF
D: .; V: TRBV7-3; CDR3: CASSRGPEDAEAFF
D: TRBD2; V: TRBV3-1/TRBV3-2; CDR3: CASSMPLAGGSNEQFF
D: TRBD1; V: TRBV5-4; CDR3: CASRSGTGVGYTF
D: .; V: TRBV27; CDR3: CASPTSLDNEQFF
D: .; V: TRBV18; CDR3: CASSPLLDTEAFF
D: .; V: TRBV6-5; CDR3: CASYRDSMNEQYF
D: TRBD1; V: TRBV18; CDR3: CASSADRGLWNTIYF
D: TRBD1; V: TRBV3-1/TRBV3-2; CDR3: CASSRLRQGSYEQYF
D: TRBD2; V: TRBV4-2; CDR3: CASSQDRAGDVADTQYF
D: .; V: TRBV5-1; CDR3: CASSLVQGRETQYF
D: TRBD2; V: TRBV6-2/TRBV6-3; CDR3: CASSYWGLAEEETQYF
D: TRBD1; V: TRBV7-9; CDR3: CASSRMTGGTEAFF
D: TRBD1; V: TRBV25-1; CDR3: CASTVGTASGNTIYF
D: TRBD2; V: TRBV18; CDR3: CASSPPRSGGRGDTQYF
D: .; V: TRBV6-1; CDR3: CASSDLRETQYF
D: TRBD1; V: TRBV5-4; CDR3: CASSTNRGASGANVLTF
D: .; V: TRBV7-2; CDR3: CASSLEGTRTQETQYF
D: TRBD1; V: TRBV7-9; CDR3: CASSWTGTGSGNTIYF
D: .; V: TRBV24-1; CDR3: CATSDPSSYEQYF
D: .; V: TRBV5-4; CDR3: CASSLGARGGDTQYF
D: TRBD2; V: TRBV11-2; CDR3: CASSRTSGGPRSSYEQYF
D: .; V: TRBV24-1; CDR3: CATSEASGGYNEQFF
D: TRBD1; V: TRBV11-2; CDR3: CASSRDRSGEQYF
D: .; V: TRBV27; CDR3: CASSPRGAGTGELFF
D: .; V: TRBV14; CDR3: CASSPRETVGFRTDTQYF
D: .; V: TRBV9; CDR3: CASSGSARQGVNTIYF
D: .; V: TRBV7-9; CDR3: CASSPRHSPYEQYF
D: TRBD2; V: TRBV10-3; CDR3: CAIKAGGANTGELFF
D: .; V: TRBV19; CDR3: CASSPRGGPEQPQHF
D: .; V: TRBV7-6; CDR3: CASSRQGGAGYEQYF